This TCR beta chain was sequenced during a study of immune evolution from preneoplasia to lung adenocarcinoma (dated by TCRdb to the early 2020s). With respect to the entire study: Immune contexture across lung adenocarcinoma precursors and invasive adenocarcinoma was profiled using immune gene expression, TCR sequencing and multiplex immunofluorescence. It was reported in the study that about a hundred samples were used for TCR sequencing. The sample size was set by how many specimens were available, not by a prior power calculation. Whole exome sequencing and methylation data from the same cohort of nodules were integrated with the immune data. TCR sequencing data were obtained from more than 45 patients. A total of 40 to 60 patients with pulmonary nodules who underwent surgical resection were included in the overall cohort. Resected precursor lesions (AAH, AIS, MIA) and invasive adenocarcinomas were compared against paired morphologically normal lung tissue. Class I HLA alleles were inferred from exome data with POLYSOLVER, and allele-specific HLA loss was detected with LOHHLA. General conclusions and limits of the study: Clonality was highest in normal lung, while later-stage lesions appeared to show lower clonality but higher T cell density and diversity. Top T cell clone frequencies were highest in normal lung and appeared to decrease progressively from AAH through AIS, MIA and invasive adenocarcinoma. The findings rested on association rather than direct causation, and larger cohorts with long-term follow-up and longitudinal biopsies were considered necessary. Because all patients were from Japan and China, applicability to Western populations was uncertain.

Remarks on this clone: Its antigen target is currently unknown. Base qualities were left out, and no much larger clone turns up one base away.

V and J lose 6 bases and 0 bases, and a span of 9 bases separates them. Via the germline V gene, CDR1 is MDHEN and CDR2 SYDVKM. Spanning cysteine to phenylalanine, the CDR3 consists of 14 amino acids. Only the CDR3 region is kept as DNA, spanning 42 bases read in frame from base 1. Using the immunoSEQ hsTCRbeta Kit, TCR beta CDR3 regions were sequenced from DNA. In the original analysis: The ImmunoSEQ Analyzer was used to analyse the TCR sequencing data. T cell clonality was calculated on productive rearrangements as 1 minus Pielou's evenness. The inverse Simpson index, applied to productive templates, was used to measure T cell diversity. T cell density was defined as TCR beta template counts normalized to usable DNA, with usable DNA estimated by amplifying and sequencing housekeeping genes. Two-sided Kruskal-Wallis tests were used to compare TCR metrics between histologic stages. Held by TCRdb, this immuneACCESS table contains in-frame sequences only and omits some clones. Under half of the omission traces to an unresolved V gene where checked; the cause of the rest is unknown. For V, J and clone size, that table is used; D and trimming come from the DNA. This sample comprises 4,500 or so clones, less than 85% of them detected only once. Approximately 8% of the sample lies in the top ten.

Patients underwent resection in Japan or China between the mid-2010s and the late 2010s. Two lung cancer pathologists independently confirmed the histologic diagnosis of each case on H&E slides. The AllPrep DNA/RNA FFPE Kit was used to isolate DNA from FFPE tissue. This chain is built from TRBV28 and TRBJ2-1, and perhaps TRBD1 as D gene, on 5 matching bases. The clonotype was recovered from a person aged 60-79 years with lung adenocarcinoma. The sequenced sample was FFPE adjacent normal lung tissue. The DNA sequence follows: TGTGCCAGCAGCTACGACAGCTCCTACAATGAGCAGTTCTTC. This gives the protein CASSYDSSYNEQFF. The entire variable domain, with the stretches around the CDR3 drawn from the reference TRBV28 and TRBJ2-1 proteins, is DVKVTQSSRYLVKRTGEKVFLECVQDMDHENMFWYRQDPGLGLRLIYFSYDVKMKEKGDIPEGYSVSREKKERFSLILESASTNQTSMYLCASSYDSSYNEQFFGPGTRLTVL.